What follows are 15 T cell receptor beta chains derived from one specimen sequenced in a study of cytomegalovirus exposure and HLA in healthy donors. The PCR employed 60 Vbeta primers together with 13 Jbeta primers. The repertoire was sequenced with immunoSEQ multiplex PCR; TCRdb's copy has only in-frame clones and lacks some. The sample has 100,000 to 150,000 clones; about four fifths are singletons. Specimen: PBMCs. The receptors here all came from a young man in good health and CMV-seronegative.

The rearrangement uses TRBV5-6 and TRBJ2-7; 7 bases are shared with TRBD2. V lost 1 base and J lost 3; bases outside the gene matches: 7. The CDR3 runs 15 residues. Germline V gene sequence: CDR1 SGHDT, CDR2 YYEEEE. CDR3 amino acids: CASSLRDSGYYEQYF. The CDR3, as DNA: TGTGCCAGCAGCTTGCGGGATAGCGGGTACTACGAGCAGTACTTC. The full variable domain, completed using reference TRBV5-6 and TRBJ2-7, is DAGVTQSPTHLIKTRGQQVTLRCSPKSGHDTVSWYQQALGQGPQFIFQYYEEEERQRGNFPDRFSGHQFPNYSSELNVNALLLGDSALYLCASSLRDSGYYEQYFGPGTRLTVT.

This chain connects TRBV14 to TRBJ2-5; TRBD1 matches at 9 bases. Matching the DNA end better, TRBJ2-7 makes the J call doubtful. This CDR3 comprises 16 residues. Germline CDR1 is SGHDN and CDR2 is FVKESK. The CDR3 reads CASSQDGDRGVYEQYF. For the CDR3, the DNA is TGTGCCAGCAGCCAAGATGGTGACAGGGGGGTCTACGAGCAGTACTTC.

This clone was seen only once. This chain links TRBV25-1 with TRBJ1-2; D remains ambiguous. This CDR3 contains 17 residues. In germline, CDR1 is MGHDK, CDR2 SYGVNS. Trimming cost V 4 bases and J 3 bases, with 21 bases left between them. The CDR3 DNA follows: TGTGCCAGCAGTGGGAGGGAAAAGGGCCTCGGGGACTATGGCTACACCTTC. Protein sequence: CASSGREKGLGDYGYTF.

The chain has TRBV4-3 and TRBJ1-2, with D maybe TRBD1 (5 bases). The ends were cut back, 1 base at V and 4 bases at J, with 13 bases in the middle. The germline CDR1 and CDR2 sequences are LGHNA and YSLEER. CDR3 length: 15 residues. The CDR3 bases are TGCGCCAGCAGCCAAGGGCTTGACAGTAGCTATGGCTACACCTTC. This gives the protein CASSQGLDSSYGYTF.

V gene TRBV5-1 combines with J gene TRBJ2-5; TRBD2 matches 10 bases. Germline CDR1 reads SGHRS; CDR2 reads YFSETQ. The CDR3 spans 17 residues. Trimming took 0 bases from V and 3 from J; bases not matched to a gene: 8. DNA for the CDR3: TGCGCCAGCAGCTTGGGCCTTAGCGGGGGGTATAAAGAGACCCAGTACTTC. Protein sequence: CASSLGLSGGYKETQYF. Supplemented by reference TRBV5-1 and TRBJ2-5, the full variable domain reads KAGVTQTPRYLIKTRGQQVTLSCSPISGHRSVSWYQQTPGQGLQFLFEYFSETQRNKGNFPGRFSGRQFSNSRSEMNVSTLELGDSALYLCASSLGLSGGYKETQYFGPGTRLLVL.

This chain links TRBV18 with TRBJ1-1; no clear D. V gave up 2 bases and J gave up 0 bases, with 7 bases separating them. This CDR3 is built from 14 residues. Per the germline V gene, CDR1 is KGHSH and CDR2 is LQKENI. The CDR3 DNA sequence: TGTGCCAGCTCACCAATCAGATTGAACACTGAAGCTTTCTTT. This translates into CASSPIRLNTEAFF.

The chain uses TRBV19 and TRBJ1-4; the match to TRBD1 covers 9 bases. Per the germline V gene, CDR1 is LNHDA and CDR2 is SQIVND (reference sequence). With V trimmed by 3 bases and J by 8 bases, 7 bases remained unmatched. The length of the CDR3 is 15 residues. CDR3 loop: CASSMVGQGNEKLFF. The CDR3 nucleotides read TGTGCCAGTAGTATGGTGGGACAGGGAAACGAAAAACTGTTTTTT.

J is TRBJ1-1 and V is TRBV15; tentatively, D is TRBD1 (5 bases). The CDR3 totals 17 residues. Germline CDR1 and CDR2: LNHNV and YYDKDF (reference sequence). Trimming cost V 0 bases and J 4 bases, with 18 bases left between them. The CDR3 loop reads CATSRDVGGGGSTEAFF. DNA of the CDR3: TGTGCCACCAGCAGAGATGTGGGGGGGGGTGGTAGCACTGAAGCTTTCTTT. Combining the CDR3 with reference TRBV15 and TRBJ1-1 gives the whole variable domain DAMVIQNPRYQVTQFGKPVTLSCSQTLNHNVMYWYQQKSSQAPKLLFHYYDKDFNNEADTPDNFQSRRPNTSFCFLDIRSPGLGDTAMYLCATSRDVGGGGSTEAFFGQGTRLTVV.

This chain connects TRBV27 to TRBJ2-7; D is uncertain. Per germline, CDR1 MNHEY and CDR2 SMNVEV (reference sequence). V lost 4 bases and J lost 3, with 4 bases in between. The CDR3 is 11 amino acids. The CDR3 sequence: CASSSLYEQYF. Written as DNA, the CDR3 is TGTGCCAGCAGTTCCCTCTACGAGCAGTACTTC.

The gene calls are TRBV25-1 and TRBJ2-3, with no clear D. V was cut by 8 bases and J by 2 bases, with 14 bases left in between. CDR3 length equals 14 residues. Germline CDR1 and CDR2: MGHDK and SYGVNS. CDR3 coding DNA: TGTGCCAGCGCCCCTCGCGATCCCACAGATACGCAGTATTTT. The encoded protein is CASAPRDPTDTQYF. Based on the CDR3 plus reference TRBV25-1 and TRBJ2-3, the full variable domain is EADIYQTPRYLVIGTGKKITLECSQTMGHDKMYWYQQDPGMELHLIHYSYGVNSTEKGDLSSESTVSRIRTEHFPLTLESARPSHTSQYLCASAPRDPTDTQYFGPGTRLTVL.

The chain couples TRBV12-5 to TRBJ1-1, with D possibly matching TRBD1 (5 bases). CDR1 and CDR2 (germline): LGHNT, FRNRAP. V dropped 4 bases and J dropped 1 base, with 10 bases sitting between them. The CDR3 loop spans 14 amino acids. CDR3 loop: CASGYGHWNTEAFF. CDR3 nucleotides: TGTGCTAGTGGTTACGGACACTGGAACACTGAAGCTTTCTTT.

This CDR3 reads CASSIDPSRANTEAFF. CDR3 nucleotides: TGTGCCAGCAGTATAGACCCCTCGAGGGCCAACACTGAAGCTTTCTTT. The gene calls are TRBV27 and TRBJ1-1; D is uncertain. Per the germline V gene, CDR1 is MNHEY and CDR2 is SMNVEV (reference sequence). The CDR3 totals 16 residues. Trimming shortened V by 5 bases and J by 2 bases, and 18 bases separated the two germline ends.

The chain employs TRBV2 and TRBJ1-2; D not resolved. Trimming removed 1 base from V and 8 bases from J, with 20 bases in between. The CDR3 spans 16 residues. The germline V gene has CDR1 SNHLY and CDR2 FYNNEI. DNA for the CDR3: TGTGCCAGCAGTGAAGAAGGTGAGCCCACTCCGGGAGGCTACACCTTC. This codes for CASSEEGEPTPGGYTF.

The CDR3 here is CASSVGGGNYEQYF. CDR3 nucleotide sequence: TGTGCCAGCAGCGTAGGGGGGGGGAATTACGAGCAGTACTTC. The rearrangement uses TRBV9 and TRBJ2-7; 7 positions match TRBD2. CDR1 is SGDLS and CDR2 is YYNGEE in the germline V gene. Unmatched junction bases numbered 4, after V lost 0 bases and J lost 4 bases. The CDR3 runs to 14 residues.

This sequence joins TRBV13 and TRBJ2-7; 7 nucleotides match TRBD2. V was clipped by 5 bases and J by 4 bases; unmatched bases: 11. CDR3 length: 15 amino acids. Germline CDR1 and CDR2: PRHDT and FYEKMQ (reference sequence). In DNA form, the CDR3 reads TGTGCCAGCAGCCCAACTGGGGAGGGGAATTACGAGCAGTACTTC. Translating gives CASSPTGEGNYEQYF.